This T cell receptor (beta chain) derives from a study of identical twins. As for this clonotype: Its antigen is not identified.

Unique molecular identifiers were present on the cDNA, and a universal primer site came from template switching. TCRdb passed the 5' RACE reads through MiXCR, listing each CDR3 protein once. The repertoire holds 700,000 or so distinct CDR3 sequences, with 8.6% as singletons. Trimming shortened V by 4 bases and J by 3 bases, and 13 bases separated the two germline ends. CDR1 is LGHDT and CDR2 is YNNKEL in the germline V gene (reference sequence). CDR3 length equals 15 residues. Study conclusions and caveats: With beta out-of-frame sequences, excess sharing by twins was weaker. In cord blood, abundant beta clonotypes had fewer insertions; memory showed no trend.

These data were also filed under a second study, of yellow fever vaccine responses in identical twins.

The material sequenced was PBMCs. The chain recombines TRBV3-1 with TRBJ2-1; possibly TRBD1 for D (6 bases). This TCR was sampled from a woman aged 18-29 years in good health. CDR3 sequence reads: CASSLIGQSYNEQFF. The CDR3 DNA sequence: TGTGCCAGCAGCCTAATAGGACAGAGCTACAATGAGCAGTTCTTC.